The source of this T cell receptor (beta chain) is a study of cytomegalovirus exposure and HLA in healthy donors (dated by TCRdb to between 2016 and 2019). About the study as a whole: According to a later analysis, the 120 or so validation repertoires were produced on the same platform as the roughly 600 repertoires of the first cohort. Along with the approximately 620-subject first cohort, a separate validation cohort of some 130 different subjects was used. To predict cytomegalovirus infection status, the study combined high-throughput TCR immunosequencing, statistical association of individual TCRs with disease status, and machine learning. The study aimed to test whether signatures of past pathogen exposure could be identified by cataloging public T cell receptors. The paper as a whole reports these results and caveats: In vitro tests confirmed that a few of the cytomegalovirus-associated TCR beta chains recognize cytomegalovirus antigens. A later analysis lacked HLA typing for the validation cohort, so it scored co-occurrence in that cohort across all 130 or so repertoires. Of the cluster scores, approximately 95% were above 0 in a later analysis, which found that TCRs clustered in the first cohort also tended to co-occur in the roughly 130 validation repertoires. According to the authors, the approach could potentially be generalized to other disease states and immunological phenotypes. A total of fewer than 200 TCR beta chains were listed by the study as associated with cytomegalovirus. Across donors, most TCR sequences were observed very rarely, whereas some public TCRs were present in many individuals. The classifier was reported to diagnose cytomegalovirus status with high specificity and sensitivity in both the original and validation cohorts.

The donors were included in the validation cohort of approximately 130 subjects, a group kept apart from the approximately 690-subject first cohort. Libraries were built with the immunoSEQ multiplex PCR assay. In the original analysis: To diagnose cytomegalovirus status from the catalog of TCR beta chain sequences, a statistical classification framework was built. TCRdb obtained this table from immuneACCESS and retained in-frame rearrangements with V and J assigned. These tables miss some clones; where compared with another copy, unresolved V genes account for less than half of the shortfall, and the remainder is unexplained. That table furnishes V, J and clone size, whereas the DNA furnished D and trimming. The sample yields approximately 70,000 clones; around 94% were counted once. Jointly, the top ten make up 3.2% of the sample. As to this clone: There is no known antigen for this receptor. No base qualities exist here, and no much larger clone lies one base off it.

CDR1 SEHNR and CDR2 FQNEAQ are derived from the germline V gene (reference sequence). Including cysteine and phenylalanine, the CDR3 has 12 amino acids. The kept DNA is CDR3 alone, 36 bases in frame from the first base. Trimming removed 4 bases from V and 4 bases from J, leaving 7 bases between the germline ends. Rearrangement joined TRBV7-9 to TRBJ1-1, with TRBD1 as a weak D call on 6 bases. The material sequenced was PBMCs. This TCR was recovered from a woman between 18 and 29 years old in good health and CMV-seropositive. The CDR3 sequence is CASSSQGTEAFF. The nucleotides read TGTGCCAGCAGCTCACAGGGCACTGAAGCTTTCTTT.